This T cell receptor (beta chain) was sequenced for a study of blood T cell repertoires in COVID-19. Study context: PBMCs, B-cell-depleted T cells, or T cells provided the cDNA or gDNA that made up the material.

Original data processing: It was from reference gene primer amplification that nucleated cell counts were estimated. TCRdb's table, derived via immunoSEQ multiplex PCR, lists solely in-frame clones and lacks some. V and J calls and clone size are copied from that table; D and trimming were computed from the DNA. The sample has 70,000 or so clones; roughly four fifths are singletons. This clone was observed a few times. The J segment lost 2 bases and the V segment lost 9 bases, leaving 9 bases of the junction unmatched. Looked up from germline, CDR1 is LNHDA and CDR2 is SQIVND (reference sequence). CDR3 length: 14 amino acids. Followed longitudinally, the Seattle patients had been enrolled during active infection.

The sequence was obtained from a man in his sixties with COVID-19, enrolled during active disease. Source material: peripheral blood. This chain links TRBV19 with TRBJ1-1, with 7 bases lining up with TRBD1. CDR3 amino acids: CASLRRGRNTEAFF. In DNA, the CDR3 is TGTGCCAGCCTCCGGAGGGGGCGAAACACTGAAGCTTTCTTT.